The sequence of this T cell receptor (beta chain) was determined in a study of blood T cells in healthy people across ages. The study's findings and limits: It was not possible, with unsorted PBMCs, to conclusively compare naive and antigen-experienced cells. Observed TCR beta diversity showed a strong correlation with the percentage of naive T cells as measured by flow cytometry.

The CDR3 length is 11 residues. The V gene lost 8 bases and the J gene lost 3 bases, with 9 bases spanning the gap. CDR1 and CDR2 (germline): SQVTM, ANQGSEA. This clonotype showed up many times. The antigen is undetermined. Through a sample-barcoded 5' primer and a J-beta primer mix, a second PCR was run for roughly 7 to 11 cycles. Each of the cDNA molecules was tagged by a template-switch adaptor with 12 random nucleotides. MiXCR, run by TCRdb on the 5' RACE reads, gives a single entry per CDR3 protein. This sample has roughly 2 million distinct CDR3 sequences, with 49% found just once. Sample: blood. The chain recombines TRBV29-1 with TRBJ2-3; tentative D call: TRBD1 (5 bases). This TCR came from a woman in her forties in good health. CDR3 in amino acids: CSTRQTDTQYF. Here the CDR3 DNA reads TGCAGCACCCGACAGACAGATACGCAGTATTTT.